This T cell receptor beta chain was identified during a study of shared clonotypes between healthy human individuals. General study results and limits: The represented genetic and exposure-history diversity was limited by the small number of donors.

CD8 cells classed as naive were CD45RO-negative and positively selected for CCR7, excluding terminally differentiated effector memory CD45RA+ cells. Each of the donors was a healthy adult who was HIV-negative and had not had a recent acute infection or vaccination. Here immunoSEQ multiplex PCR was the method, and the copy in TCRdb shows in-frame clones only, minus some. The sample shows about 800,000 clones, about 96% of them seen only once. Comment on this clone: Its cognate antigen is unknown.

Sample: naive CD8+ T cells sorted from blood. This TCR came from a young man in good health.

The DNA for the CDR3 is TGTGCCAGAAAGGGACAGGGGGCACGGGAGCAGTACTTC. This encodes CARKGQGAREQYF. The rearrangement links TRBV9 to TRBJ2-7, with 12 bases identical to TRBD1. This CDR3 comprises 13 residues. Germline CDR1 reads SGDLS; CDR2 reads YYNGEE. With 8 bases clipped from V and 7 bases from J, the junction kept 7 bases outside the gene matches.